This T cell receptor beta chain originates from a study of CD8+ T cells in alopecia areata. The overall study: Treated patients swallowed 5 to 10 mg of oral tofacitinib twice daily.

Germline V gene data show CDR1 as SGHRS and CDR2 as YFSETQ. The CDR3 spans 14 residues. The V segment lost 4 bases and the J segment 6 bases; nucleotides outside the gene matches: 8. RNA, once extracted, was reverse transcribed into cDNA for use as the sequencing template. TCRdb keeps only in-frame clones here, not all; method: immunoSEQ multiplex PCR. This table has 210,000 or so clones, around 66% appearing once. Indicated treatment: oral pan-JAK inhibitor, 5-10 mg twice daily. Worth noting for this clone: Its specificity is not known.

Study-level results: For lesional scalp, especially alopecia totalis/universalis, clonality was higher than in normal scalp. A great number of expanded lesional clones endured in scalp and blood during tofacitinib. As there was one nonresponder, how baseline CD8+ expansion relates to response remains uncertain.

The sequence was obtained from a human donor with alopecia areata. This sequence joins TRBV5-1 and TRBJ2-5; 8 nucleotides agree with TRBD1. Sequenced material: CD4+ T cells sorted from blood, taken at week 44, from a patient treated with tofacitinib. The CDR3: CASSPDRGGKTQYF. CDR3 coding DNA: TGCGCCAGCAGCCCAGACAGGGGTGGTAAGACCCAGTACTTC. Full variable domain (outside the CDR3, taken from reference TRBV5-1 and TRBJ2-5): KAGVTQTPRYLIKTRGQQVTLSCSPISGHRSVSWYQQTPGQGLQFLFEYFSETQRNKGNFPGRFSGRQFSNSRSEMNVSTLELGDSALYLCASSPDRGGKTQYFGPGTRLLVL.